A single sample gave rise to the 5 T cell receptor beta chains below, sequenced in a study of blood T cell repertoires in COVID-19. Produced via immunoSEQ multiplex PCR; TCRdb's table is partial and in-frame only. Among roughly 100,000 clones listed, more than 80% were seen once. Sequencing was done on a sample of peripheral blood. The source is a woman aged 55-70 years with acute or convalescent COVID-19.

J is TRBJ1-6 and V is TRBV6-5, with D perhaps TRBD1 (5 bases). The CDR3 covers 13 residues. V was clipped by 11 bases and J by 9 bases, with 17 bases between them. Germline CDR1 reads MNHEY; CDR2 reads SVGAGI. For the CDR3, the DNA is TGTGCCGCTGCCCAGGACAACAGTTCACCCCTCCACTTT. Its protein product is CAAAQDNSSPLHF.

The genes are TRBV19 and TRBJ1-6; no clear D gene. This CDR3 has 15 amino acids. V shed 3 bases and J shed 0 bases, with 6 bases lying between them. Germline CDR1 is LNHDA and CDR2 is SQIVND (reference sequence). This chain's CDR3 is CASSIGSSYNSPLHF. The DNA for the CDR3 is TGTGCCAGTAGTATCGGGAGCTCCTATAATTCACCCCTCCACTTT.

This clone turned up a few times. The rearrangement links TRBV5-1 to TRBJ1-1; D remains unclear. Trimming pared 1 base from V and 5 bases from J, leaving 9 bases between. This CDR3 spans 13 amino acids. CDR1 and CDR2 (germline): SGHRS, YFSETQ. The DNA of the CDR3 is TGCGCCAGCAGCTTGTTTGAGGGAACTGAAGCTTTCTTT. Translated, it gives CASSLFEGTEAFF.

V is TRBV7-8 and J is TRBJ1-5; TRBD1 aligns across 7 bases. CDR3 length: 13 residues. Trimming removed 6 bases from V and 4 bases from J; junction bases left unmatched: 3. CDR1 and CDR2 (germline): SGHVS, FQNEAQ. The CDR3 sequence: CASSGDSNQPQHF. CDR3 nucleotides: TGTGCCAGCAGTGGGGACAGTAATCAGCCCCAGCATTTT.

The CDR3 loop reads CAWRDSRGAGNTIYF. The CDR3 region has the DNA TGTGCCTGGAGGGACAGCCGGGGGGCTGGAAACACCATATATTTT. This chain links TRBV30 with TRBJ1-3; tentatively, D is TRBD1 (6 bases). The V end was cut by 3 bases, the J end by 2 bases, with 14 bases between. Germline V gene sequence: CDR1 GTSNPN, CDR2 SVGIG (reference sequence). The CDR3 is 15 amino acids. The variable domain in full, with the rest retrieved from reference TRBV30 and TRBJ1-3, is SQTIHQWPATLVQPVGSPLSLECTVEGTSNPNLYWYRQAAGRGLQLLFYSVGIGQISSEVPQNLSASRPQDRQFILSSKKLLLSDSGFYLCAWRDSRGAGNTIYFGEGSWLTVV.